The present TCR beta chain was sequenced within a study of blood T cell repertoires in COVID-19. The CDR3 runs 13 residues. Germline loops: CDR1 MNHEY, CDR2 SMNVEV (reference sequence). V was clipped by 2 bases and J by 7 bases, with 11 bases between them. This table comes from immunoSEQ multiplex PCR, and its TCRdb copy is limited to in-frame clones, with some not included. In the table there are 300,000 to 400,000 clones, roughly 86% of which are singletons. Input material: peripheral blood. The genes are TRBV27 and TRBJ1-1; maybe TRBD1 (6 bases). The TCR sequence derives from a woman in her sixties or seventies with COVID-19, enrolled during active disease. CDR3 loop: CASSLNRANEAFF. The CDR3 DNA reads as TGTGCCAGCAGTTTAAACAGGGCGAATGAAGCTTTCTTT.